This T cell receptor (beta chain) was identified in a study of blood T cell repertoires in COVID-19 (dated by TCRdb to about 2020). With respect to the entire study: Samples from collaborators originated in the United States, Italy and Spain and spanned both the acute and convalescent phases of COVID-19. The material from the prospective study consisted of cDNA or gDNA derived from T cells, B-cell-depleted T cells, or PBMCs. Subjects who had been exposed to COVID-19, were actively infected with it, or had recovered from it provided the deeply sampled blood TCRbeta repertoires that made up the dataset. The repertoires were released in a freely available public database meant as a resource for research on the immune response to SARS-CoV-2. Samples were obtained from the ongoing ImmuneRACE study (first 160 participants) and from approximately 1,200 subjects provided by 6 global collaborators. The sample metadata nearly always contained a de-identified subject ID, COVID-19 status, age in years and sex. Where available, HLA class I and class II types were taken from metadata supplied by the sample provider and were not determined by assay-based typing.

Enrolling through a virtual design, the prospective study's participants ranged in age from roughly 18 to 90 years and lived across more than 20 United States geographic areas. In the prospective study, cohorts were assigned on the basis of participant-reported clinical history obtained from a screening survey and a study questionnaire. Recovered participants in ImmuneRACE Cohort 3 were defined by two consecutive negative NP/OP PCR tests, clearance by a healthcare professional, or resolution of symptoms. Mobile phlebotomists in the prospective study collected whole blood, serum and a nasopharyngeal or oropharyngeal swab from every participant. Over an approximately 2-month period, participants in the prospective study had the option of providing additional blood draws and questionnaires. Prospective study blood samples were shipped either frozen or at room temperature before DNA extraction. TCRbeta CDR3 regions were amplified from genomic DNA using the immunoSEQ Assay, a bias-controlled multiplex PCR. The paper's data handling went like this. The number of nucleated cells in each sample was estimated by amplification of reference gene primers within the assay. To quantify the absolute abundance of each unique TCRbeta CDR3 rearrangement, sequence reads were collapsed and filtered. Productive Simpson clonality was computed per sample as the square root of Simpson's diversity index over productive rearrangements. TCRdb took this table from immuneACCESS and kept in-frame rearrangements with V and J called. Such tables lack part of the clones; where checked against another copy, unresolved V genes explain under half of the gap, and the rest is unexplained. The V and J calls and the clone size are those of that table, but D and trimming were determined from the DNA. The sample table shows roughly 290,000 clones, and 70% to 90% are seen once. The ten largest clonotypes hold roughly 2% of the sample.

For this clone: Its specific antigen is unknown. Base qualities were left out, and no much larger clone turns up one base away.

What the work shows at the level of the full study, not this receptor alone: The amount of clinical and demographic metadata varied by source and participant and was provided uncurated.

Reading from cysteine to phenylalanine, the CDR3 counts 13 amino acids. Only the CDR3 portion is preserved as DNA: 39 bases, with reading frame beginning at the first base. Trimming leaves V shorter by 7 bases and J shorter by 5 bases, with the junction holding 6 bases beyond the gene matches. The germline V gene (reference sequence) yields LNHDA for CDR1 and SQIVND for CDR2. The chain uses TRBV19 and TRBJ2-5; TRBD1 matches 8 bases in the middle. Material: PBMCs or T cells enriched from blood (not recorded which). The sequence came from a man younger than 40 who had recovered from COVID-19. The nucleotide sequence reads TGTGCCAGTACAAGACAGGGGACCGAGACCCAGTACTTC. Translation gives CASTRQGTETQYF.